One sample yielded the 2 T cell receptor beta chains listed below, sequenced in a study of response to subunit inactivated influenza vaccine. TCRdb redid the calling of the RT-PCR reads with MiXCR, one entry per CDR3 protein. The table has roughly 670,000 distinct CDR3 sequences, less than 15% seen once; the top ten hold approximately 7.6%. The input for sequencing was PBMCs from blood, taken 14 to 15 days before vaccination. These receptors all stem from a man aged 50-59 years who received an inactivated influenza vaccine.

This clonotype was recorded a few times. CDR3: CASNPGLAGRGETQYF. The CDR3 nucleotides read TGTGCCAGCAATCCGGGACTAGCGGGAAGGGGGGAGACCCAGTACTTC. The rearrangement uses TRBV6-1 and TRBJ2-5, with TRBD2 matching over 13 bases. J was trimmed by 5 bases and V by 7 bases; bases with no gene match: 10. This CDR3 comprises 16 residues. Per the germline V gene, CDR1 is MNHNS and CDR2 is SASEGT.

The CDR3 DNA reads as TGTGCCAGCAGTGAAGGGGTGAACACCGGGGAGCTGTTTTTT. Protein: CASSEGVNTGELFF. The chain uses TRBV6-1 and TRBJ2-2; no firm D call. The V gene lost 1 base and the J gene lost 1 base, with 4 bases spanning the gap. The CDR3 loop spans 14 amino acids. The germline CDR1 and CDR2 sequences are MNHNS and SASEGT.